This entry concerns a single TCR beta chain. In the original processing: Cell counts per sample came from amplifying reference gene primers. Profiled with immunoSEQ multiplex PCR; TCRdb holds only in-frame clones, not every one. V and J calls and clone size come straight from that table; D and trimming were deduced from the DNA. Among roughly 330,000 clones listed, about 89% were seen once. The data derive from a study of blood T cell repertoires in COVID-19. Study information: Acute-phase and convalescent COVID-19 samples originated in the United States, Italy and Spain. The analysed material was cDNA or gDNA that came from T cells, B-cell-depleted T cells, or PBMCs.

This CDR3 is built from 15 residues. Germline V gene lookup returns CDR1 LGHDT and CDR2 YNNKEL (reference sequence). Between the trimmed V and J ends, which lost 0 bases and 8 bases, there was a span of 16 bases. The chain has TRBV3-1 (or the pseudogene TRBV3-2) and TRBJ1-1; D not resolved. The source of this sequence is a man aged 18-30 years who had recovered from COVID-19. Sequencing was done on a sample of peripheral blood. This chain's CDR3 is CASSQDDRLKTEAFF. Here the CDR3 DNA reads TGTGCCAGCAGCCAAGATGATAGACTGAAGACCGAAGCTTTCTTT.